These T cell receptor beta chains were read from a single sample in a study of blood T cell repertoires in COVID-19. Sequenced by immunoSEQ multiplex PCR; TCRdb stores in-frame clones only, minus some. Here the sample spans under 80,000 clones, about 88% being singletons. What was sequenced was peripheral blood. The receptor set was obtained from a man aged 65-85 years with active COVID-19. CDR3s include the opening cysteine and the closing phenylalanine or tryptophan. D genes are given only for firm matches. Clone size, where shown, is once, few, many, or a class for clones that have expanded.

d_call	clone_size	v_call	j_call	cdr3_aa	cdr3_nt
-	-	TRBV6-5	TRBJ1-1	CASVGNTEAFF	TGTGCCAGCGTCGGGAACACTGAAGCTTTCTTT
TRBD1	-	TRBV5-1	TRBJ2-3	CASSPGQGGSTDTQYF	TGCGCCAGCAGCCCGGGACAAGGGGGCTCCACAGATACGCAGTATTTT
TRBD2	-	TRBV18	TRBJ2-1	CASSPLAGGGPSYNEQFF	TGTGCCAGCTCACCCCTAGCGGGAGGGGGGCCCTCCTACAATGAGCAGTTCTTC
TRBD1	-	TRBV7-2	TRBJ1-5	CASSFRGQGRGQPQHF	TGTGCCAGCAGCTTCCGGGGACAGGGTAGGGGTCAGCCCCAGCATTTT
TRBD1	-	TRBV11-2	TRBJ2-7	CASSPGGLPYEQYF	TGTGCCAGCAGCCCAGGGGGTCTCCCCTACGAGCAGTACTTC
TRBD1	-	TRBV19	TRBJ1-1	CASSRDRAYTEAFF	TGTGCCAGTAGTAGGGACAGGGCATACACTGAAGCTTTCTTT
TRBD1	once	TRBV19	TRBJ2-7	CASSPARGTGVYEQYF	TGTGCCAGTAGCCCGGCTAGGGGGACAGGGGTCTACGAGCAGTACTTC
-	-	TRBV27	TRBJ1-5	CATRGGVYQPQHF	TGTGCCACCCGGGGGGGCGTGTATCAGCCCCAGCATTTT
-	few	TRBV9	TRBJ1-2	CASSTRTYGYTF	TGTGCCAGCAGCACCCGGACATATGGCTACACCTTC
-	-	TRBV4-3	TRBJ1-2	CASSQVRGYQPYGYTF	TGCGCCAGCAGCCAAGTAAGGGGCTACCAGCCCTATGGCTACACCTTC
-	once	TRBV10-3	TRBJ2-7	CAISEGGGAVSYEQYF	TGTGCCATCAGTGAGGGAGGAGGGGCCGTCTCCTACGAGCAGTACTTC
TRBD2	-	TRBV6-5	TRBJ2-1	CASSPRGLGVNEQFF	TGTGCCAGCAGCCCCAGGGGACTAGGGGTCAATGAGCAGTTCTTC
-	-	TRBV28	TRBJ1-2	CASSSPGGGYGYTF	TGTGCCAGCAGTTCACCGGGGGGAGGCTATGGCTACACCTTC
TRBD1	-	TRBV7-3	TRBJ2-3	CASSRQGGTDTQYF	TGTGCCAGCAGCCGGCAGGGGGGCACAGATACGCAGTATTTT
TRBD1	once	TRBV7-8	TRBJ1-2	CASSTVGGGAGGTYGYTF	TGTGCCAGCAGCACCGTAGGCGGCGGGGCAGGGGGGACCTATGGCTACACCTTC
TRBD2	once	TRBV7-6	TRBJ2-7	CASSLGVAGARHEQYF	TGTGCCAGCAGCTTAGGAGTAGCGGGAGCTCGCCACGAGCAGTACTTC
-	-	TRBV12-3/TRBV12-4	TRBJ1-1	CAVGVTEAFF	TGTGCCGTCGGGGTCACTGAAGCTTTCTTT
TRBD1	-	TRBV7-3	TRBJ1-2	CASSPSGTGHYTF	TGTGCCAGCAGCCCCTCTGGGACAGGGCACTACACCTTC
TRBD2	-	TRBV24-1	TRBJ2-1	CATSDPGLAGVDEQFF	TGTGCCACCAGTGATCCCGGACTAGCGGGAGTTGATGAGCAGTTCTTC
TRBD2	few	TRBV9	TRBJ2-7	CASSASGTSVEQYF	TGTGCCAGCAGCGCCTCCGGGACTAGCGTGGAGCAGTACTTC
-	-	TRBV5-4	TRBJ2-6	CASSLGAGANVLTF	TGTGCCAGCAGCCTGGGGGCAGGGGCCAACGTCCTGACTTTC
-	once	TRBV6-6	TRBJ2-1	CASSPALGGNEQFF	TGTGCCAGCAGCCCGGCCTTAGGGGGCAATGAGCAGTTCTTC
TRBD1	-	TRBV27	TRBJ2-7	CASSLFPGQGSYEQYF	TGTGCCAGCAGTCTCTTCCCGGGACAGGGATCCTACGAGCAGTACTTC
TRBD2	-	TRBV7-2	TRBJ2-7	CASSPSPTGGEQYF	TGTGCCAGCAGCCCATCCCCGACGGGGGGCGAGCAGTACTTC
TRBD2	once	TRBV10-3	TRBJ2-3	CAISGGLAGVGTDTQYF	TGTGCCATCAGTGGGGGACTAGCGGGAGTGGGCACAGATACGCAGTATTTT
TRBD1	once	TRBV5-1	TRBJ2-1	CASTFRDRGSNEQFF	TGCGCCAGCACTTTCCGGGACAGGGGGTCGAATGAGCAGTTCTTC
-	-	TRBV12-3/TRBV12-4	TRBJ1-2	CASSPGRGGYTF	TGTGCCAGCAGTCCCGGGCGGGGGGGCTACACCTTC
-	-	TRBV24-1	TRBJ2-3	CATSDLQGAPLHF	TGTGCCACCAGTGATTTGCAGGGCGCCCCGCTCCATTTT